This T cell receptor beta chain was documented in a study of blood T cell repertoires in COVID-19. Sequenced by immunoSEQ multiplex PCR; TCRdb stores in-frame clones only, minus some. The repertoire holds about 150,000 clones, with around 85% as singletons. The source is a woman of 80 years or more with COVID-19, enrolled during active disease. The sequenced sample consisted of peripheral blood.

CDR3 amino acids: CASTSGGAYNEQFF. In DNA form, the CDR3 reads TGTGCCAGCACTAGCGGGGGGGCGTACAATGAGCAGTTCTTC. The chain has TRBV6-6 and TRBJ2-1; 12 bases fit TRBD2. With 7 bases clipped from V and 4 bases from J, the junction kept 2 bases outside the gene matches. Germline CDR1 is MNHNY and CDR2 is SVGAGI (reference sequence). This CDR3 spans 14 amino acids.